These T cell receptor beta chains were read from a single sample in a study of spatial heterogeneity in lung cancer. Each CDR3 protein is one row after TCRdb ran MiXCR on the 5' RACE reads. This table holds about 92,000 distinct CDR3 sequences, approximately 12% found once. The material was PBMCs, obtained at surgery. Receptors were obtained from a male donor with early-stage non-small cell lung cancer. CDR3s include the opening cysteine and the closing phenylalanine or tryptophan. The order of the fields is J gene, clone size, V gene, D gene, CDR3 DNA, CDR3 protein. A D gene is named only where the DNA matches it firmly. Only part of the rows carry a size: once, few, many, or a class if the clone is expanded.

>TRBJ1-3|.|TRBV6-2/TRBV6-3|.
TGTGCCAGCAGCCGCGACACCGGGAACACCATATATTTT
CASSRDTGNTIYF
>TRBJ2-1|few|TRBV20-1|TRBD2
TGCAGTGCTCCCGGGACTAGCGGGAGCAAGAATGAGCAGTTCTTC
CSAPGTSGSKNEQFF
>TRBJ2-7|.|TRBV6-5|TRBD1
TGTGCCAGCAGAAAATCCGGGACAGGGATTTACGAGCAGTACTTC
CASRKSGTGIYEQYF
>TRBJ2-1|.|TRBV9|.
TGTGCCAGCAGCCGCGGGTACCGGGAACACAATGAGCAGTTCTTC
CASSRGYREHNEQFF
>TRBJ2-5|few|TRBV10-3|TRBD2
TGTGCCATCAGTGGGACTAGCGGACCCTGGGGGGAGACCCAGTACTTC
CAISGTSGPWGETQYF
>TRBJ2-2|.|TRBV3-1|TRBD2
TGTGCCAGCAGCCAACCTAGCGGGAGGGATTATCCCGGGGAGCTGTTTTTT
CASSQPSGRDYPGELFF
>TRBJ2-2|.|TRBV7-6|.
TGTGCCAGCAGCACGAAATGGGACCGCCCGTCCGGGGAGCTGTTTTTT
CASSTKWDRPSGELFF
>TRBJ1-5|few|TRBV11-2|.
TGTGCCAGCAACGAATCTAGGGGGGAGGAAGGCAATCAGCCCCAGCATTTT
CASNESRGEEGNQPQHF
>TRBJ2-2|many|TRBV28|TRBD1
TGTGCCAGCAGCCAACCACAGGGGGCAAGGAACACCGGGGAGCTGTTTTTT
CASSQPQGARNTGELFF
>TRBJ1-1|many|TRBV3-1|.
TGTGCCAGCAGCCAAGAAGCGGCGGACACTGAAGCTTTCTTT
CASSQEAADTEAFF
>TRBJ1-4|few|TRBV28|.
TGTGCCAGCAGTTTATACCGGACTACCGAAAAACTGTTTTTT
CASSLYRTTEKLFF
>TRBJ1-5|many|TRBV6-4|.
TGTGCCAGCAGTAACGTGGTACAGAAGGGCAATCAGCCCCAGCATTTT
CASSNVVQKGNQPQHF
>TRBJ2-1|few|TRBV20-1|TRBD2
TGCAGTGCTCGTAACCCCCTTAGCGGGGAATACAATGAGCAGTTCTTC
CSARNPLSGEYNEQFF
>TRBJ2-7|.|TRBV7-2|.
TGTGCCAGCAGCTTAGGGGGGCAATGGGAGCAGTACTTC
CASSLGGQWEQYF